This passage covers 20 T cell receptor beta chains from one sample sequenced in a study of cytomegalovirus exposure and HLA in healthy donors. Here immunoSEQ multiplex PCR was the method, and the copy in TCRdb shows in-frame clones only, minus some. The sample yields about 180,000 clones, 85% seen once. Sequencing was performed on PBMCs. These receptors originate from a man aged 18 to 35 in good health and CMV-seropositive.

The gene calls are TRBV5-1 and TRBJ2-3; 8 nucleotides match TRBD2. This CDR3 comprises 18 residues. In germline, CDR1 is SGHRS, CDR2 YFSETQ. The V segment lost 2 bases and the J segment 0 bases; nucleotides outside the gene matches: 11. DNA of the CDR3: TGCGCCAGCAGCTTCGGGGGACTAGGTGGGGCTAGCACAGATACGCAGTATTTT. It yields the protein CASSFGGLGGASTDTQYF.

This clone was seen only once. This sequence joins TRBV6-5 and TRBJ2-7, with 8 bases fitting TRBD1. Looked up from germline, CDR1 is MNHEY and CDR2 is SVGAGI. The ends lost 5 bases at V and 5 bases at J; junction bases unmatched: 11. The CDR3 has 15 amino acids. The CDR3 coding sequence is TGTGCCAGCAGTCCCGGACAGGGCAACCCGCACGAGCAGTACTTC. Amino acid sequence: CASSPGQGNPHEQYF.

The chain employs TRBV2 and TRBJ2-3, with 7 bases identical to TRBD2. CDR3 size: 16 residues. Germline loops: CDR1 SNHLY, CDR2 FYNNEI. With 6 bases clipped from V and 5 bases from J, the junction kept 14 bases outside the gene matches. The CDR3 loop reads CASRRPPGTIEDTQYF. CDR3 bases: TGTGCCAGCAGGCGCCCCCCCGGGACTATCGAAGATACGCAGTATTTT. Full variable domain (rest looked up from reference TRBV2 and TRBJ2-3): EPEVTQTPSHQVTQMGQEVILRCVPISNHLYFYWYRQILGQKVEFLVSFYNNEISEKSEIFDDQFSVERPDGSNFTLKIRSTKLEDSAMYFCASRRPPGTIEDTQYFGPGTRLTVL.

In this sample, this clone turned up once. CDR3 region: CATSPGQGYEQYF. For the CDR3, the DNA is TGTGCCACTTCGCCGGGACAGGGGTACGAGCAGTACTTC. V gene TRBV28 combines with J gene TRBJ2-7; 10 bases map to TRBD1. V gave up 10 bases and J gave up 4 bases; unmatched junction bases: 7. The CDR3 has 13 residues. Germline-derived CDR1 and CDR2 are MDHEN and SYDVKM. Full variable domain (outside the CDR3, taken from reference TRBV28 and TRBJ2-7): DVKVTQSSRYLVKRTGEKVFLECVQDMDHENMFWYRQDPGLGLRLIYFSYDVKMKEKGDIPEGYSVSREKKERFSLILESASTNQTSMYLCATSPGQGYEQYFGPGTRLTVT.

CDR3 sequence: CASSEGTANYGYTF. The CDR3 nucleotides are TGTGCCAGCAGTGAAGGGACAGCAAACTATGGCTACACCTTC. The gene calls are TRBV6-1 and TRBJ1-2, with D perhaps matching TRBD1 (6 bases). The V gene lost 1 base and the J gene lost 2 bases, with 8 bases spanning the gap. The V gene's germline CDR1 is MNHNS and CDR2 SASEGT. This CDR3 contains 14 residues.

The chain combines TRBV5-6 with TRBJ2-7; D might be TRBD1 (5 bases). V was cut by 2 bases and J by 3 bases, with 12 bases left in between. The CDR3 loop spans 14 amino acids. Germline assignment: CDR1 SGHDT and CDR2 YYEEEE. CDR3 sequence: CASSFRQFVYEQYF. In nucleotides, the CDR3 is TGTGCCAGCAGCTTCCGACAGTTTGTCTACGAGCAGTACTTC.

The sample holds many counts of this clone. CDR3 DNA sequence: TGTGCCAGCACCTCTACAGGGGGCGCTCGGTCACCCCTCCACTTT. It encodes CASTSTGGARSPLHF. The J gene is TRBJ1-6, the V gene TRBV27, with 9 positions matching TRBD1. Looked up from germline, CDR1 is MNHEY and CDR2 is SMNVEV (reference sequence). This CDR3 is built from 15 residues. After removal of 7 bases from V and 10 bases from J, the junction contained 11 bases not matched to a gene.

J is TRBJ1-6 and V is TRBV11-2; D not resolved. V was cut by 2 bases and J by 10 bases, with 9 bases left in between. CDR1 and CDR2 (germline): SGHAT, FQNNGV. The CDR3 contains 13 residues. This CDR3 is CASSLQVGSPLHF. The CDR3 DNA sequence: TGTGCCAGCAGCTTACAGGTTGGCTCACCCCTCCACTTT. Full variable domain (remainder filled in from reference TRBV11-2 and TRBJ1-6): EAGVAQSPRYKIIEKRQSVAFWCNPISGHATLYWYQQILGQGPKLLIQFQNNGVVDDSQLPKDRFSAERLKGVDSTLKIQPAKLEDSAVYLCASSLQVGSPLHFGNGTRLTVT.

This chain uses TRBV2 with TRBJ2-7, with D perhaps TRBD1 (5 bases). V shed 2 bases and J shed 4 bases, with 15 bases lying between them. CDR1 is SNHLY, CDR2 FYNNEI, per germline. The CDR3 totals 15 residues. The CDR3 here is CASSEIRASPYEQYF. CDR3 bases: TGTGCCAGCAGTGAAATCAGGGCGAGTCCTTACGAGCAGTACTTC.

The chain employs TRBV19 and TRBJ1-1; no definite D call. V lost 6 bases and J lost 2, with 10 bases in between. Germline lookup yields CDR1 LNHDA and CDR2 SQIVND (reference sequence). The CDR3 contains 13 residues. The chain's CDR3 is CASSDSPNTEAFF. CDR3 nucleotides: TGTGCCAGTAGCGACTCCCCTAACACTGAAGCTTTCTTT.

The CDR3 DNA follows: TGTGCCAGCAGTTATCGACTAGCGGACACCGGGGAGCTGTTTTTT. Translated: CASSYRLADTGELFF. The chain uses TRBV6-5 and TRBJ2-2; 9 bases match TRBD2. The CDR3 runs 15 residues. Trimming cost V 3 bases and J 3 bases; bases outside gene matches: 2. CDR1 and CDR2 (germline): MNHEY, SVGAGI.

The table lists this clone with a few counts. The V and J genes are TRBV28 and TRBJ2-1, with D maybe TRBD1 (6 bases). The V gene lost 3 bases and the J gene lost 8 bases, with 17 bases spanning the gap. Looked up from germline, CDR1 is MDHEN and CDR2 is SYDVKM. The CDR3 loop spans 15 amino acids. The CDR3 region is CASSFQGIGIYEQFF. CDR3 coding DNA: TGTGCCAGCAGTTTCCAGGGGATAGGAATTTATGAGCAGTTCTTC.

This clone was observed a single time. This rearrangement joins TRBV27 to TRBJ2-3; 14 positions agree with TRBD2. The germline V gene encodes CDR1 MNHEY and CDR2 SMNVEV (reference sequence). J gave up 5 bases and V 5 bases, and 9 bases lay outside the gene matches. The CDR3 length is 17 residues. CDR3 residues: CASSIHPGLAGVDTQYF. CDR3 coding DNA: TGTGCCAGCAGTATCCATCCGGGACTAGCGGGGGTAGATACGCAGTATTTT.

On this clone: Other DNA sequences from this sample encode an identical CDR3 as well. This rearrangement joins TRBV5-1 to TRBJ2-5; D perhaps matches TRBD1 (6 bases). V lost 4 bases and J 1 base, leaving 8 bases between the germline ends. CDR3 length: 13 residues. CDR1 SGHRS and CDR2 YFSETQ come from the germline V gene. For the CDR3, the DNA is TGCGCCAGCAGCCCACAGGGCCAAGAGACCCAGTACTTC. Residues: CASSPQGQETQYF.

This chain connects TRBV5-8 to TRBJ1-2, with TRBD1 matching 9 bases. CDR3 length: 17 residues. Germline V gene sequence: CDR1 SGHTS, CDR2 YDEGEE. The J segment lost 6 bases and the V segment lost 0 bases, leaving 12 bases of the junction unmatched. CDR3 nucleotide sequence: TGTGCCAGCAGCTTGGATGGGACAGGGAATTTTATGGATGGCTACACCTTC. Residues: CASSLDGTGNFMDGYTF.

The chain uses TRBV27 and TRBJ2-1, with D possibly TRBD2 on 7 matching bases. V was shortened by 3 bases and J by 4 bases, with 13 bases between the two germline ends. The length of the CDR3 is 15 residues. CDR1 MNHEY and CDR2 SMNVEV come from the germline V gene (reference sequence). The CDR3 nucleotides are TGTGCCAGCAGTTTTGGAGGGGGGGCGTACAATGAGCAGTTCTTC. It codes for CASSFGGGAYNEQFF.

The chain links TRBV9 to TRBJ1-5; 7 positions match TRBD1. Germline V gene sequence: CDR1 SGDLS, CDR2 YYNGEE. The CDR3 contains 15 residues. After removal of 4 bases from V and 5 bases from J, the junction contained 9 bases not matched to a gene. CDR3 nucleotides: TGTGCCAGCAGCCCCCTAGACAGGGACGATCAGCCCCAGCATTTT. It encodes CASSPLDRDDQPQHF.

The rearrangement joins TRBV6-1 to TRBJ2-3; D unclear. Germline assignment: CDR1 MNHNS and CDR2 SASEGT. The germline V and J ends were trimmed by 2 bases and 5 bases, with 2 bases remaining between them. The CDR3 has 11 residues. The CDR3 coding sequence is TGTGCCAGCAGTGAACAAGATACGCAGTATTTT. It specifies CASSEQDTQYF.

The rearrangement joins TRBV27 to TRBJ2-3; 9 nucleotides align to TRBD2. Unmatched junction bases numbered 14, after V lost 5 bases and J lost 5 bases. Germline V gene lookup returns CDR1 MNHEY and CDR2 SMNVEV (reference sequence). This CDR3 has 17 amino acids. CDR3 amino acids: CASSARLAVDLGDTQYF. Written as DNA, the CDR3 is TGTGCCAGCAGTGCGAGACTAGCGGTGGATCTTGGAGATACGCAGTATTTT.

V usage is TRBV4-1 and J usage is TRBJ2-1; 10 bases map to TRBD2. The CDR3 totals 19 residues. V lost 1 base to trimming and J lost 2 bases; unmatched junction nucleotides: 11. Germline V gene data show CDR1 as MGHRA and CDR2 as YSYEKL. CDR3 region: CASSQVSGRTSGPYNEQFF. The CDR3 coding sequence is TGCGCCAGCAGCCAAGTTTCCGGCCGGACTAGCGGACCCTACAATGAGCAGTTCTTC.